A single sample is the source of the 15 T cell receptor beta chains below, sequenced in a study of T cell repertoires in cytomegalovirus infection (dated by TCRdb to the late 2010s). Their recognized antigens are unknown. The meaning of the sample's treatment or condition label: in vitro stimulation with specific CMV peptide epitopes to enrich CMV-specific T cells. The sample was run on an Illumina HiSeq 1500. The public reads were reanalyzed by TCRdb: fastp trimming at Q25, MiXCR alignment, in-frame beta chains only. CDR3 protein duplicates are merged, each entry listing the most common genes and DNA. The sample table shows about 890,000 distinct CDR3 sequences, and approximately 31% are seen once. The top ten clonotypes cover around 15% of the sample. The source material was cultured CD8+ T cells from PBMCs, sampled from culture after CMV antigen stimulation. The receptors were gathered from a human donor in good health (CMV status not recorded). Some clones in this sample may be carry-over from other donors' samples.

This clonotype is a singleton in its sample. The chain recombines TRBV7-9 with TRBJ2-7; D not certain. Trimming pared 5 bases from V and 2 bases from J, leaving 7 bases between. CDR1 is SEHNR and CDR2 is FQNEAQ in the germline V gene (reference sequence). The CDR3 sequence is 12 residues long. CDR3 in DNA: TGTGCCAGCAGCATTACCGCCTACGAGCAGTACTTC. Translated: CASSITAYEQYF. Supplemented by reference TRBV7-9 and TRBJ2-7, the full variable domain reads DTGVSQNPRHKITKRGQNVTFRCDPISEHNRLYWYRQTLGQGPEFLTYFQNEAQLEKSRLLSDRFSAERPKGSFSTLEIQRTEQGDSAMYLCASSITAYEQYFGPGTRLTVT.

This clonotype was observed at least ten times. The J gene is TRBJ2-3, the V gene TRBV11-2; TRBD2 might be the D (6 bases). The V gene's germline CDR1 is SGHAT and CDR2 FQNNGV. The CDR3 has 15 residues. V shed 5 bases and J shed 5 bases, with 17 bases lying between them. The CDR3, as DNA: TGTGCCAGCAGCCCAAGACCGGGGACTTTAGATACGCAGTATTTT. It is translated as CASSPRPGTLDTQYF.

This chain uses TRBV24-1 with TRBJ2-3; D remains unclear. The germline V and J ends were trimmed by 3 bases and 4 bases, with 10 bases remaining between them. This CDR3 has 14 amino acids. Germline CDR1 and CDR2: KGHDR and SFDVKD. For the CDR3, the DNA is TGTGCCACCAGTGATGTAGGTTCCCCAGATACGCAGTATTTT. Protein sequence: CATSDVGSPDTQYF.

This chain links TRBV5-4 with TRBJ1-6; TRBD1 might be the D (6 bases). Germline values: CDR1 SGHNT, CDR2 YYREEE (reference sequence). This CDR3 is 17 amino acids long. V gave up 4 bases and J gave up 8 bases, with 22 bases separating them. CDR3 nucleotide sequence: TGTGCCAGCAGCCCGGAACCACTACAGGGAGTAGATTCACCCCTCCACTTT. The encoded protein is CASSPEPLQGVDSPLHF.

This clonotype was picked up a small number of times. The chain has TRBV7-8 and TRBJ2-7, with D possibly being TRBD1 (6 bases). The V gene lost 0 bases and the J gene lost 0 bases, with 9 bases spanning the gap. This CDR3 comprises 15 residues. CDR1 SGHVS and CDR2 FQNEAQ come from the germline V gene. The CDR3 loop is CASSLARTASYEQYF. As DNA, the CDR3 is TGTGCCAGCAGCTTAGCGAGGACAGCCTCCTACGAGCAGTACTTC.

The rearrangement joins TRBV5-1 to TRBJ2-1; the D gene could be TRBD1 or TRBD2 (5 bases each). Between the trimmed V and J ends, which lost 2 bases and 7 bases, there was a span of 13 bases. There are 14 residues in the CDR3. The germline V gene has CDR1 SGHRS and CDR2 YFSETQ. The CDR3 nucleotides are TGCGCCAGCAGCTTTGGCGAGGGGAATAATGAGCAGTTCTTC. Encoded protein: CASSFGEGNNEQFF.

This clonotype showed up just a few times. The chain couples TRBV6-6 to TRBJ2-1; 9 positions agree with TRBD1. V lost 0 bases and J lost 7; bases outside the gene matches: 1. CDR1 is MNHNY, CDR2 SVGAGI, per germline (reference sequence). The CDR3 totals 14 residues. CDR3 nucleotides: TGTGCCAGCAGTTACTCGACAGGGGGAAATGAGCAGTTCTTC. Translation gives CASSYSTGGNEQFF.

This clonotype was counted many times. The genes are TRBV7-6 and TRBJ1-1; D gene uncertain. Trimming pared 5 bases from V and 5 bases from J, leaving 21 bases between. The CDR3 loop spans 16 amino acids. The germline V gene encodes CDR1 SGHVS and CDR2 FNYEAQ. The CDR3 sequence: CASSPLLQFRGTEAFF. CDR3 sequence (DNA): TGTGCCAGCAGCCCGTTACTACAGTTCCGTGGGACTGAAGCTTTCTTT.

V usage is TRBV27 and J usage is TRBJ1-1; D unresolved. The CDR3 is 14 amino acids. Trimming took 3 bases from V and 1 from J, leaving 9 bases between them. Germline CDR1 is MNHEY and CDR2 is SMNVEV (reference sequence). Here the CDR3 reads CASSFGMANTEAFF. The CDR3 nucleotides read TGTGCCAGCAGTTTCGGGATGGCGAACACTGAAGCTTTCTTT.

This clonotype was seen more than once but under ten times. This sequence joins TRBV7-2 and TRBJ2-3, with TRBD2 identical over 8 bases. The CDR3 spans 16 residues. The V segment lost 1 base and the J segment 3 bases; nucleotides outside the gene matches: 6. From germline, CDR1 is SGHTA and CDR2 FQGNSA. CDR3 protein: CASSLGGGWETDTQYF. The CDR3 coding sequence is TGTGCCAGCAGCTTAGGCGGGGGGTGGGAAACAGATACGCAGTATTTT. Looking up the rest from reference TRBV7-2 and TRBJ2-3 gives the full variable domain: GAGVSQSPSNKVTEKGKDVELRCDPISGHTALYWYRQSLGQGLEFLIYFQGNSAPDKSGLPSDRFSAERTGGSVSTLTIQRTQQEDSAVYLCASSLGGGWETDTQYFGPGTRLTVL.

This chain links TRBV6-5 with TRBJ2-2; D ambiguous. Germline CDR1 is MNHEY and CDR2 is SVGAGI. The CDR3 loop spans 13 amino acids. Trimming removed 0 bases from V and 9 bases from J, with 8 bases in between. CDR3: CASSYSYGRELFF. Here the CDR3 DNA reads TGTGCCAGCAGTTACTCGTATGGTCGGGAGCTGTTTTTT.

This clonotype was found a few times. The V gene is TRBV19, the J gene TRBJ2-7, with TRBD1 matching 7 bases. With 6 bases clipped from V and 2 bases from J, the junction kept 10 bases outside the gene matches. The length of the CDR3 is 15 residues. CDR1 is LNHDA, CDR2 SQIVND, per germline (reference sequence). The CDR3 protein is CASSSFPGQTYEQYF. DNA for the CDR3: TGTGCCAGTAGCAGTTTCCCGGGACAGACCTACGAGCAGTACTTC. Full variable domain (remainder filled in from reference TRBV19 and TRBJ2-7): DGGITQSPKYLFRKEGQNVTLSCEQNLNHDAMYWYRQDPGQGLRLIYYSQIVNDFQKGDIAEGYSVSREKKESFPLTVTSAQKNPTAFYLCASSSFPGQTYEQYFGPGTRLTVT.

This clonotype was counted between two and nine times. The chain uses TRBV12-3 or TRBV12-4 and TRBJ1-3; tentative D call: TRBD1 (5 bases). Trimming stripped 6 bases from V and 0 bases from J, with 12 bases between. CDR3 size: 15 residues. The CDR3 sequence: CASRPRDGSGNTIYF. The CDR3 DNA reads as TGTGCCAGCAGACCCCGGGACGGCTCTGGAAACACCATATATTTT.

The chain carries TRBV5-4 and TRBJ1-2, with TRBD1 matching 10 bases. V shed 4 bases, J shed 0 bases, and the junction held 6 bases outside the gene matches. The CDR3 extends over 16 amino acids. Germline V gene lookup returns CDR1 SGHNT and CDR2 YYREEE (reference sequence). The DNA for the CDR3 is TGTGCCAGCAGCCCGGGGGACAGGGGTTCTAACTATGGCTACACCTTC. It translates to CASSPGDRGSNYGYTF. Based on the CDR3 plus reference TRBV5-4 and TRBJ1-2, the full variable domain is ETGVTQSPTHLIKTRGQQVTLRCSSQSGHNTVSWYQQALGQGPQFIFQYYREEENGRGNFPPRFSGLQFPNYSSELNVNALELDDSALYLCASSPGDRGSNYGYTFGSGTRLTVV.

This clonotype was seen ten or more times. The chain couples TRBV12-3 or TRBV12-4 to TRBJ2-7; maybe TRBD1 (6 bases). CDR3 size: 14 residues. Deletions cut 4 bases from V and 5 bases from J, with 15 bases between. The CDR3: CASSSQGFRNEQYF. The CDR3 region has the DNA TGTGCCAGCAGTTCACAGGGTTTTCGTAACGAGCAGTACTTC.